This T cell receptor (beta chain) originates from a study of T cell repertoires in cytomegalovirus infection. Note on this clonotype: The antigen remains undetermined.

TCRdb fed the reads into MiXCR, producing one record per CDR3 protein. The sample shows approximately 910,000 distinct CDR3 sequences, roughly 30% of them seen only once. The ends lost 6 bases at V and 6 bases at J; junction bases unmatched: 8. This CDR3 contains 14 residues. Germline-derived CDR1 and CDR2 are MNHEY and SVGEGT. V gene TRBV6-2 or TRBV6-3 combines with J gene TRBJ2-3; 8 positions match TRBD2. The sequenced sample was cultured CD8+ T cells from PBMCs, obtained from culture after CMV antigen stimulation. This sequence was found in a human donor in good health (CMV status not recorded). Some clones in this sample may be carry-over from other donors' samples. DNA of the CDR3: TGTGCCAGCAGACGCGGGGGGCGGCCGGATACGCAGTATTTT. Its protein is CASRRGGRPDTQYF.